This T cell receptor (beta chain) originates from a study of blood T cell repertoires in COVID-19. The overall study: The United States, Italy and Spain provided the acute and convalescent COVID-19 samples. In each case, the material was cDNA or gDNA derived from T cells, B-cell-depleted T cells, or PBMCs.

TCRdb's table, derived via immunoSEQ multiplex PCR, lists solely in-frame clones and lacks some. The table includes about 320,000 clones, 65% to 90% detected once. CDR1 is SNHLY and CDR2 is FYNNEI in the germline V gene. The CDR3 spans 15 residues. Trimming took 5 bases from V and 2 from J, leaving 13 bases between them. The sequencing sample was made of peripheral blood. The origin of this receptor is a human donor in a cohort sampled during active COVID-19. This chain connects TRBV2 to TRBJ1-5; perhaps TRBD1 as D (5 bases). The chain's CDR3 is CASSFQGRGNQPQHF. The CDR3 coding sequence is TGTGCCAGCAGTTTTCAGGGTCGGGGCAATCAGCCCCAGCATTTT. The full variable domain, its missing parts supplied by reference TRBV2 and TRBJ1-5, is EPEVTQTPSHQVTQMGQEVILRCVPISNHLYFYWYRQILGQKVEFLVSFYNNEISEKSEIFDDQFSVERPDGSNFTLKIRSTKLEDSAMYFCASSFQGRGNQPQHFGDGTRLSIL.